This TCR beta chain was captured in a study of cytomegalovirus exposure and HLA in healthy donors. Study-level findings and limits: Later analysis demonstrated an association between a missense DCLRE1C variant and TCR beta V- and J-gene trimming.

The CDR3 totals 15 residues. Per germline, CDR1 SGHTA and CDR2 FQGNSA. Trimming removed 1 base at V and 10 bases at J, with 20 bases between. Primers for the PCR totalled 60 Vbeta and 13 Jbeta. Data came from immunoSEQ multiplex PCR; TCRdb stores just in-frame clones and leaves some out. The table lists about 84,000 clones, roughly 64% of them singletons. The donors were healthy bone marrow donors. Points on this clone: The antigen remains undetermined.

The source material was PBMCs. The sequence was obtained from a woman aged 40 to 50 in good health and CMV-seropositive. The rearrangement uses TRBV7-2 and TRBJ2-7, with D perhaps TRBD2 (6 bases). CDR3 amino acids: CASSLVGSRDSVQYF. The CDR3 bases are TGTGCCAGCAGCTTAGTTGGAAGCCGGGACTCGGTACAGTACTTC.